The rows below give T cell receptor beta chains drawn from one sample of a study of T cell changes during pregnancy in multiple sclerosis. The method was immunoSEQ multiplex PCR; TCRdb's version includes in-frame clones alone and lacks a portion of them. The sample contains around 97,000 clones, about 90% of which appear only once. The input for sequencing was peripheral blood, taken after pregnancy. The receptors come from a female donor with multiple sclerosis, enrolled in a pregnancy study. Each CDR3 is given with its conserved first and last residue. The order of the fields is J gene, clone size, CDR3 length, D gene, V gene, CDR3 protein, CDR3 DNA. D genes are given only for firm matches. Clone size appears in some rows only: once, few, many, or a class for an expanded clone.

TRBJ1-2,NA,15,TRBD1,TRBV15,CATSSGTGGNYGYTF,TGTGCCACCAGCAGCGGGACAGGGGGAAACTATGGCTACACCTTC
TRBJ2-3,once,16,NA,TRBV15,CATRRGLFINTDTQYF,TGTGCCACCAGAAGGGGACTTTTTATAAACACAGATACGCAGTATTTT
TRBJ1-2,NA,13,NA,TRBV6-6,CASVGGSAPFHTF,TGTGCCAGCGTGGGGGGATCAGCCCCATTTCACACCTTC
TRBJ2-7,NA,17,NA,TRBV9,CASSAEVGTRPTYEQYF,TGTGCCAGCAGCGCGGAAGTTGGGACAAGGCCCACCTACGAGCAGTACTTC
TRBJ1-5,NA,16,NA,TRBV27,CASSLSRLNSNQPQHF,TGTGCCAGCAGTTTATCCAGACTGAATAGCAATCAGCCCCAGCATTTT
TRBJ2-2,NA,16,TRBD2,TRBV7-9,CASSATSGRDTGELFF,TGTGCCAGCAGCGCGACTAGCGGGAGGGACACCGGGGAGCTGTTTTTT
TRBJ2-1,once,16,TRBD2,TRBV6-5,CASSYRASGRINEQFF,TGTGCCAGCAGTTACCGGGCTAGCGGGAGGATCAATGAGCAGTTCTTC
TRBJ1-3,NA,16,TRBD1,TRBV4-1,CASSQARAGGGNTIYF,TGCGCCAGCAGCCAAGCTAGGGCAGGGGGCGGAAACACCATATATTTT
TRBJ1-1,NA,15,TRBD1,TRBV7-8,CASSPRDRGLTEAFF,TGTGCCAGCAGCCCGCGGGACAGGGGGCTAACTGAAGCTTTCTTT
TRBJ1-4,NA,16,TRBD1,TRBV6-1,CASSQGQGTTNEKLFF,TGTGCCAGCAGTCAAGGACAGGGGACAACTAATGAAAAACTGTTTTTT
TRBJ1-5,NA,16,NA,TRBV30,CAWSAVGGNSNQPQHF,TGTGCCTGGAGTGCAGTGGGAGGGAATAGCAATCAGCCCCAGCATTTT
TRBJ1-1,NA,13,TRBD1,TRBV7-6,CASSLGQGTEAFF,TGTGCCAGCAGCCTCGGACAGGGCACTGAAGCTTTCTTT
TRBJ2-2,once,14,NA,TRBV4-1,CASSPVANTGELFF,TGCGCCAGCAGCCCTGTAGCGAACACCGGGGAGCTGTTTTTT
TRBJ2-7,NA,15,NA,TRBV27,CASSLVGDSNYEQYF,TGTGCCAGCAGTTTGGTGGGGGACTCCAACTACGAGCAGTACTTC
TRBJ2-7,NA,14,TRBD1,TRBV19,CASSPRTGSDEQYF,TGTGCCAGTAGTCCAAGGACAGGGAGCGACGAGCAGTACTTC
TRBJ1-1,few,13,TRBD1,TRBV5-5,CASSPDRGTEAFF,TGTGCCAGCAGCCCGGACAGGGGCACTGAAGCTTTCTTT
TRBJ2-5,NA,15,NA,TRBV11-2,CASSLDRGAQETQYF,TGTGCCAGCAGCTTAGATCGGGGGGCTCAAGAGACCCAGTACTTC
TRBJ2-7,NA,13,NA,TRBV7-6,CASSLSVEGEQYF,TGTGCCAGCAGCTTATCAGTGGAGGGCGAGCAGTACTTC
TRBJ1-5,NA,15,NA,TRBV19,CASSIGGRGFQPQHF,TGTGCCAGTAGCATCGGTGGCAGGGGTTTTCAGCCCCAGCATTTT
TRBJ1-5,NA,14,NA,TRBV9,CASSVSGDNQPQHF,TGTGCCAGCAGCGTATCAGGGGACAATCAGCCCCAGCATTTT
TRBJ2-7,NA,16,NA,TRBV7-9,CASTPITGSASYEQYF,TGTGCCAGCACCCCTATTACAGGGTCTGCTTCCTACGAGCAGTACTTC
TRBJ2-7,few,14,TRBD2,TRBV2,CASTRGLAMYEQYF,TGTGCCAGCACCCGGGGACTAGCGATGTACGAGCAGTACTTC
TRBJ1-1,NA,14,NA,TRBV4-3,CASSQDTGNTEAFF,TGCGCCAGCAGCCAAGATACAGGGAACACTGAAGCTTTCTTT
TRBJ1-2,once,14,NA,TRBV11-2,CASSFSGQGYGYTF,TGTGCCAGCAGCTTTTCAGGGCAGGGGTATGGCTACACCTTC
TRBJ2-7,NA,15,NA,TRBV28,CATNSDADFFYEQYF,TGTGCCACCAATTCTGATGCGGACTTCTTCTACGAGCAGTACTTC
TRBJ1-2,NA,16,TRBD1,TRBV28,CASSPRNPGQGGGYTF,TGTGCCAGCAGCCCTCGAAATCCGGGACAGGGAGGAGGCTACACCTTC
TRBJ1-5,few,16,NA,TRBV18,CASSPNEGTGIQPQHF,TGTGCCAGCTCACCAAATGAAGGCACAGGGATTCAGCCCCAGCATTTT
TRBJ2-3,NA,16,NA,TRBV7-3,CASSLTTFSRTDTQYF,TGTGCCAGCAGCTTAACAACTTTCTCCCGCACAGATACGCAGTATTTT